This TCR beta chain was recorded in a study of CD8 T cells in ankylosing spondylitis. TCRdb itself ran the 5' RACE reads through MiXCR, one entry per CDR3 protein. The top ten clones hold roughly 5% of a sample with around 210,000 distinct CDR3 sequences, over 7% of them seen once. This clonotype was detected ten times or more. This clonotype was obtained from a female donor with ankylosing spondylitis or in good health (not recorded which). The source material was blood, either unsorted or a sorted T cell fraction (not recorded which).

The CDR3 bases are TGTGCCATCAGTGAGATAGCCAAGCAGTTCTTC. Protein product: CAISEIAKQFF. The chain couples TRBV10-3 to TRBJ2-1; D uncertain. Germline V gene data show CDR1 as ENHRY and CDR2 as SYGVKD. The V gene lost 2 bases and the J gene lost 11 bases, with 7 bases spanning the gap. The CDR3 runs to 11 residues.